Reported below is one T cell receptor beta chain. The entry originates in a study of blood T cell repertoires in COVID-19. From germline, CDR1 is MGHDK and CDR2 SYGVNS. After removal of 5 bases from V and 6 bases from J, the junction contained 3 bases not matched to a gene. The CDR3 has 15 residues. The data were produced by immunoSEQ multiplex PCR, yet TCRdb's version contains in-frame clones alone and is incomplete. Among around 230,000 clones, 80% to 90% were seen once, and the ten largest hold 2.5%. The chain employs TRBV25-1 and TRBJ2-1; 14 bases fit TRBD2. This TCR derives from a woman aged 40 to 50 with active or convalescent COVID-19. The sample consisted of peripheral blood. As DNA, the CDR3 is TGTGCCAGCAGTCTGGGGACTAGCGGGGGCAATGAGCAGTTCTTC. It is translated as CASSLGTSGGNEQFF.